One T cell receptor beta chain is described in this entry. This sample is drawn from a study of blood T cell repertoires in COVID-19. Study-wide context: Sites in the United States, Italy and Spain provided acute and convalescent COVID-19 samples. PBMCs, B-cell-depleted T cells, or T cells were the source of the cDNA or gDNA that made up the material.

The CDR3 length is 15 residues. After removal of 5 bases from V and 2 bases from J, the junction contained 0 bases not matched to a gene. Germline loops: CDR1 MDHEN, CDR2 SYDVKM. In the original analysis: Reference gene primer amplification yielded estimated nucleated cell counts. Only in-frame clones appear in the TCRdb table, and some are missing; sequencing was by immunoSEQ multiplex PCR. That table supplies the V and J calls and clone size; D and trimming were determined from the DNA. This sample carries 250,000 to 350,000 clones, approximately 89% of them seen once, and the ten largest clones take around 8%.

The sequence came from a woman between 45 and 60 years old who had recovered from COVID-19. V gene TRBV28 combines with J gene TRBJ2-1; 13 bases are a match to TRBD2. The material sequenced was peripheral blood. The CDR3 loop reads CASSGTSGTYNEQFF. The CDR3 DNA is TGTGCCAGCAGTGGGACTAGCGGGACCTACAATGAGCAGTTCTTC.